The 29 T cell receptor beta chains below were found in one sample sequenced in a study of CD8+CD57+ T cells in acquired aplastic anemia. Researchers used genomic DNA as the template to profile TCR beta VDJ and CDR3. TCRdb re-derived calls from the reads in MiXCR, one entry per CDR3 protein. The repertoire includes 98,000 or so distinct CDR3 sequences, roughly 51% of them detected once, and approximately 32% sits in the top ten. Sequencing was performed on sorted CD4+, CD8+, or CD8+CD57+ T cells (not recorded which) from PBMCs. The receptors stem from a human donor in good health, serving as a control.

This clonotype has a count of ten or more. J is TRBJ1-2 and V is TRBV6-1; 7 bases line up with TRBD1. With V trimmed by 1 base and J by 2 bases, 4 bases remained unmatched. The CDR3 sequence is 15 residues long. From germline, CDR1 is MNHNS and CDR2 SASEGT. Here the CDR3 reads CASSEGEGANYGYTF. The CDR3 DNA is TGTGCCAGCAGTGAAGGTGAGGGGGCGAACTATGGCTACACCTTC.

This clonotype was seen ten or more times. V and J are TRBV19 and TRBJ2-7; possibly TRBD1 for D (5 bases). The CDR3 spans 13 residues. Trimming removed 5 bases at V and 3 bases at J, with 11 bases between. CDR1 and CDR2 from the germline V gene are LNHDA and SQIVND (reference sequence). The CDR3 coding sequence is TGTGCCAGTAGTCAAGGGCAGGGCTACGAGCAGTACTTC. This translates into CASSQGQGYEQYF.

The chain carries TRBV7-2 and TRBJ1-1, with D perhaps TRBD1 (5 bases). The germline V gene encodes CDR1 SGHTA and CDR2 FQGNSA. The CDR3 covers 14 residues. Trimming pared 3 bases from V and 0 bases from J, leaving 8 bases between. The CDR3 reads CASSFDRMNTEAFF. CDR3 sequence (DNA): TGTGCCAGCAGCTTCGACAGAATGAACACTGAAGCTTTCTTT.

Points on this clonotype: An end of the junction does not agree with germline; a read error may underlie this. The chain couples TRBV6-1 to TRBJ2-1; possible D gene TRBD1, 6 bases. This CDR3 comprises 13 residues. CDR1 and CDR2 (germline): MNHNS, SASEGT. The CDR3 region is CASSRTADNEQSF. CDR3 DNA: TGTGCCAGCAGTCGGACAGCAGACAATGAGCAGTCCTTC.

A remark on this clonotype: An end of the junction does not agree with germline; a read error may underlie this. The chain employs TRBV5-1 and TRBJ2-4; TRBD1 matches 12 bases. Germline lookup yields CDR1 SGHRS and CDR2 YFSETQ. The CDR3 is made up of 15 amino acids. The CDR3 region is CASSAGQGAGSIRYF. The CDR3 region has the DNA TGCGCCAGCAGCGCGGGACAGGGGGCTGGTAGCATTCGGTACTTC.

The V and J genes are TRBV2 and TRBJ1-1, with 8 bases aligning to TRBD1. The CDR3 has 14 residues. Germline V gene sequence: CDR1 SNHLY, CDR2 FYNNEI. The V and J ends lost 7 bases and 6 bases, in that order; junction bases with no gene match: 10. As DNA, the CDR3 is TGTGCCAGCACTCGGACAGGGAATACCCCTGAAGCTTTCTTT. The encoded protein is CASTRTGNTPEAFF.

V usage is TRBV7-9 and J usage is TRBJ2-7, with no clear D. The CDR3 spans 12 residues. V lost 5 bases to trimming and J lost 3 bases, with 8 bases between them. Germline-derived CDR1 and CDR2 are SEHNR and FQNEAQ (reference sequence). Written as DNA, the CDR3 is TGTGCCAGCAGCCAGGCCCTCTACGAGCAGTACTTC. Its translation: CASSQALYEQYF.

The rearrangement joins TRBV19 to TRBJ1-1, with D perhaps matching TRBD1 (6 bases). V dropped 5 bases and J dropped 1 base, with 14 bases sitting between them. The CDR3 extends over 15 amino acids. Germline assignment: CDR1 LNHDA and CDR2 SQIVND (reference sequence). The chain's CDR3 is CASSPPPGANTEAFF. CDR3 bases: TGTGCCAGTAGTCCCCCCCCAGGGGCGAACACTGAAGCTTTCTTT.

In regard to this clonotype: One base away lies a much larger clone, so this may be a sequencing read error. The CDR3 ends on some other residue instead of the conserved phenylalanine or tryptophan, so this is likely a read error. This rearrangement joins TRBV19 to TRBJ1-5; D may be TRBD1 (5 bases). CDR1 and CDR2 (germline): LNHDA, SQIVND (reference sequence). Trimming removed 6 bases at V and 6 bases at J, with 15 bases between. The CDR3 consists of 14 residues. The CDR3 loop is CASSLTWGGQPQHS. The CDR3 bases are TGTGCCAGTAGCCTGACCTGGGGGGGTCAGCCCCAGCATTCT.

The rearrangement links TRBV9 to TRBJ2-1, with TRBD2 as a possible D gene (6 bases). Germline V gives CDR1 SGDLS, CDR2 YYNGEE. The CDR3 contains 14 residues. Trimming removed 4 bases at V and 0 bases at J, with 8 bases between. CDR3 nucleotides: TGTGCCAGCAGCACCGGGGGCTCCTACAATGAGCAGTTCTTC. Amino acid sequence: CASSTGGSYNEQFF. Full variable domain (remainder filled in from reference TRBV9 and TRBJ2-1): DSGVTQTPKHLITATGQRVTLRCSPRSGDLSVYWYQQSLDQGLQFLIQYYNGEERAKGNILERFSAQQFPDLHSELNLSSLELGDSALYFCASSTGGSYNEQFFGPGTRLTVL.

The chain joins TRBV10-1 to TRBJ1-1; the D is unclear. The length of the CDR3 is 14 residues. Germline V gene lookup returns CDR1 WNHNN and CDR2 SYGVQD (reference sequence). V lost 3 bases, J lost 0 bases, and 8 bases lay in between. In nucleotides, the CDR3 is TGCGCCAGCAGTGAAGGCAGGATGAACACTGAAGCTTTCTTT. It specifies CASSEGRMNTEAFF.

This clonotype was counted ten times or more. The CDR3 DNA sequence: TGTGCCAGCAGCTTAGCCCCCACGGGCGAGCAGTACTTC. It is translated as CASSLAPTGEQYF. V usage is TRBV7-6 and J usage is TRBJ2-7; D call uncertain. Germline-derived CDR1 and CDR2 are SGHVS and FNYEAQ. CDR3 length: 13 amino acids. V was clipped by 0 bases and J by 6 bases, with 9 bases between them.

To note about this clonotype: Given the absence of the conserved phenylalanine or tryptophan at the CDR3 end, a read error is likely. The chain couples TRBV4-3 to TRBJ2-7, with a weak D call TRBD1 (5 bases). The CDR3 covers 13 residues. From germline, CDR1 is LGHNA and CDR2 YSLEER. CDR3 DNA sequence: TGCGTCAGCAGCCGGTATACAGGCGGCGAGCAGTACCTC. This encodes CVSSRYTGGEQYL.

About this clonotype itself: Compared with germline, one end of the junction differs, possibly owing to a read error. The J gene is TRBJ1-2, the V gene TRBV10-3; 7 bases match TRBD1. The CDR3 spans 15 residues. The germline CDR1 and CDR2 sequences are ENHRY and SYGVKD. The CDR3 protein is CATSAAGTANYGYTF. CDR3 nucleotide sequence: TGTGCCACCAGTGCTGCAGGGACAGCTAACTATGGCTACACCTTC.

This sequence joins TRBV10-3 and TRBJ2-7; weak D call: TRBD2 (5 bases). CDR1 and CDR2 from the germline V gene are ENHRY and SYGVKD. Deletions cut 0 bases from V and 6 bases from J, with 9 bases between. The CDR3 has 13 residues. This CDR3 is CAISESMDCEQYF. The DNA for the CDR3 is TGTGCCATCAGTGAGTCGATGGACTGCGAGCAGTACTTC.

There are many counts of this clonotype. The chain is built from TRBV12-3 or TRBV12-4 and TRBJ1-2; weak D call: TRBD1 (5 bases). Trimming cost V 3 bases and J 4 bases, with 12 bases left between them. The CDR3 runs to 14 residues. The CDR3 coding sequence is TGTGCCAGCAGTTTGTCGGGACCCACCTATGGCTACACCTTC. It codes for CASSLSGPTYGYTF.

The rearrangement joins TRBV2 to TRBJ2-7; D is possibly TRBD1 (5 bases). This CDR3 is built from 14 residues. The germline gives CDR1 SNHLY, CDR2 FYNNEI. Trimming shortened V by 8 bases and J by 5 bases, and 19 bases separated the two germline ends. Here the CDR3 DNA reads TGTGCCAGCCGCATCAGGGTTTTCACCCACGAGCAGTACTTC. Protein: CASRIRVFTHEQYF.

There are many counts of this clonotype. V usage is TRBV5-1 and J usage is TRBJ1-2, with D possibly TRBD1 on 5 matching bases. The length of the CDR3 is 13 residues. Per the germline V gene, CDR1 is SGHRS and CDR2 is YFSETQ. Trimming removed 6 bases from V and 6 bases from J, with 15 bases in between. The CDR3 sequence: CASTTEPTNGYTF. The CDR3 nucleotides read TGCGCCAGCACGACAGAACCAACTAATGGCTACACCTTC.

This clonotype was detected once. This may be a read error, as it is one base from a much larger clone. The chain uses TRBV7-8 and TRBJ2-2; the match to TRBD1 covers 8 bases. The CDR3 is 16 residues long. With 5 bases clipped from V and 3 bases from J, the junction kept 8 bases outside the gene matches. Germline CDR1 reads SGHVS; CDR2 reads FQNEAQ. The CDR3 bases are TGTGCCAGCAGCCCCTTGGGACAGGAGGACACCGGGGAGCTGTTTTTT. Protein product: CASSPLGQEDTGELFF. The variable domain in full, completed from reference TRBV7-8 and TRBJ2-2, reads GAGVSQSPRYKVAKRGQDVALRCDPISGHVSLFWYQQALGQGPEFLTYFQNEAQLDKSGLPSDRFFAERPEGSVSTLKIQRTQQEDSAVYLCASSPLGQEDTGELFFGEGSRLTVL.

J is TRBJ1-1 and V is TRBV19; D unclear. The CDR3 extends over 13 amino acids. V was trimmed by 3 bases and J by 10 bases, leaving 15 bases between them. In germline, CDR1 is LNHDA, CDR2 SQIVND (reference sequence). The CDR3 reads CASSIAEVSRAFF. CDR3 nucleotides: TGTGCCAGTAGTATCGCGGAGGTTTCGAGAGCTTTCTTT.

Comment on this clonotype: At one of its ends the junction is not consistent with the germline gene, which may arise from a read error. The chain uses TRBV12-3 or TRBV12-4 and TRBJ2-1, with 8 bases aligning to TRBD1. The CDR3 sequence is 15 residues long. The CDR3 nucleotides read TGTGCCAGCAGTTTAGGACAGGGGTCCTACAATGAGCAGTCCTTC. Amino acids: CASSLGQGSYNEQSF.

The chain joins TRBV20-1 to TRBJ2-5; a possible D gene is TRBD2 (5 bases). This CDR3 comprises 11 residues. The V gene lost 3 bases and the J gene lost 5 bases, with 7 bases spanning the gap. Germline V gene sequence: CDR1 DFQATT, CDR2 SNEGSKA (reference sequence). CDR3 region: CSARGGETQYF. CDR3 nucleotide sequence: TGCAGTGCTAGGGGCGGGGAGACCCAGTACTTC.

This clonotype was seen once. The chain has TRBV2 and TRBJ2-3; 9 positions match TRBD2. The CDR3 spans 14 residues. V was clipped by 7 bases and J by 2 bases; unmatched bases: 4. Germline loops: CDR1 SNHLY, CDR2 FYNNEI. The chain's CDR3 is CASKTSGNTDTQYF. The DNA for the CDR3 is TGTGCCAGCAAGACTAGCGGTAACACAGATACGCAGTATTTT.

This clonotype was counted only a few times. The junction does not match germline at one end; this may be a read error. The rearrangement links TRBV24-1 to TRBJ2-7; unclear D gene. The CDR3 length is 15 residues. CDR1 and CDR2 from the germline V gene are KGHDR and SFDVKD. The CDR3 region is CAPRKARRPPYEQYF. Written as DNA, the CDR3 is TGTGCCCCCAGAAAGGCCCGACGCCCTCCCTACGAGCAGTACTTC.

This chain links TRBV7-3 with TRBJ1-1; D is unclear. V was shortened by 5 bases and J by 0 bases, with 13 bases between the two germline ends. The length of the CDR3 is 15 residues. Germline values: CDR1 SGHTA, CDR2 FQGTGA. CDR3: CASSRPGGVNTEAFF. The DNA of the CDR3 is TGTGCCAGCAGCCGCCCCGGTGGCGTGAACACTGAAGCTTTCTTT. Full variable domain (outside the CDR3, taken from reference TRBV7-3 and TRBJ1-1): GAGVSQTPSNKVTEKGKYVELRCDPISGHTALYWYRQSLGQGPEFLIYFQGTGAADDSGLPNDRFFAVRPEGSVSTLKIQRTERGDSAVYLCASSRPGGVNTEAFFGQGTRLTVV.

This sequence joins TRBV3-1 and TRBJ2-1; weak D call: TRBD1 (6 bases). The germline gives CDR1 LGHDT, CDR2 YNNKEL (reference sequence). Trimming removed 1 base from V and 0 bases from J, with 22 bases in between. The CDR3 length is 20 residues. CDR3 sequence reads: CASSQVGASISQSSYNEQFF. CDR3 nucleotides: TGTGCCAGCAGCCAAGTGGGGGCTAGCATAAGCCAAAGCTCCTACAATGAGCAGTTCTTC.

At least ten counts were recorded for this clonotype. The gene calls are TRBV19 and TRBJ2-7; tentative D call: TRBD1 (6 bases). The V end was cut by 5 bases, the J end by 6 bases, with 17 bases between. CDR1 is LNHDA, CDR2 SQIVND, per germline (reference sequence). The CDR3 length is 14 residues. In DNA form, the CDR3 reads TGTGCCAGTAGTGAACCGACAGGTTGGCGCGAGCAGTACTTC. Encoded protein: CASSEPTGWREQYF.

The V gene is TRBV7-6, the J gene TRBJ2-3; 7 bases agree with TRBD2. Germline V lookup: CDR1 SGHVS, CDR2 FNYEAQ. After removal of 3 bases from V and 3 bases from J, the junction contained 6 bases not matched to a gene. The CDR3 contains 15 residues. The CDR3 is CASSFRLAATDTQYF. The CDR3 DNA is TGTGCCAGCAGCTTCAGACTAGCCGCAACAGATACGCAGTATTTT.

This clonotype was detected only once. A read error is likely, as this CDR3 ends without the conserved phenylalanine or tryptophan. The rearrangement joins TRBV3-1 to TRBJ2-1; TRBD1 matches at 7 bases. Germline V gene data show CDR1 as LGHDT and CDR2 as YNNKEL (reference sequence). V was clipped by 1 base and J by 5 bases; unmatched bases: 8. The CDR3 contains 16 residues. CDR3 protein: CASSQVGGRPDNEQFL. CDR3 sequence (DNA): TGTGCCAGCAGCCAAGTAGGGGGCAGGCCTGACAATGAGCAGTTCCTC.